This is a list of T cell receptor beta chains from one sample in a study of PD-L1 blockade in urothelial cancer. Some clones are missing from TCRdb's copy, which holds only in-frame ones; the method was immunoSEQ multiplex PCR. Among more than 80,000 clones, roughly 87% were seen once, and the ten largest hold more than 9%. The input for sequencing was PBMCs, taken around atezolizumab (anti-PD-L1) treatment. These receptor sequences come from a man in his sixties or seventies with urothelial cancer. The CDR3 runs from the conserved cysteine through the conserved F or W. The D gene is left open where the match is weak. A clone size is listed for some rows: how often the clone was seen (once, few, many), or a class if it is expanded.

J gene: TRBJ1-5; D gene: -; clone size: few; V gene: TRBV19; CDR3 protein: CASRTAQVNQPQHF; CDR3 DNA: TGTGCCAGTAGGACGGCACAGGTCAATCAGCCCCAGCATTTT
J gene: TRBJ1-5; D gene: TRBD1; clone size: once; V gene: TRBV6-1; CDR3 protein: CASIQRDRVGQPQHF; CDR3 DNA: TGTGCCAGCATTCAAAGGGACAGGGTCGGTCAGCCCCAGCATTTT
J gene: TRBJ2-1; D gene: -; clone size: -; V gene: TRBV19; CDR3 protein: CASSPQEDEQFF; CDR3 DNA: TGTGCCAGTAGTCCGCAGGAGGATGAGCAGTTCTTC
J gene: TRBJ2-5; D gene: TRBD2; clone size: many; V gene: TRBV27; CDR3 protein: CASSLSWGLVQETQYF; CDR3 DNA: TGTGCCAGCAGTTTATCTTGGGGACTAGTACAAGAGACCCAGTACTTC
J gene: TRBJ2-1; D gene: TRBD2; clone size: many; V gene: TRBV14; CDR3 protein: CASSQVGGSPYNEQFF; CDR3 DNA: TGTGCCAGCAGCCAGGTCGGGGGGTCCCCCTACAATGAGCAGTTCTTC
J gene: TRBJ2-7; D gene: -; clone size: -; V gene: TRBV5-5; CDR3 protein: CASSPGVGGFYSYEQYF; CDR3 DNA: TGTGCCAGCAGCCCCGGGGTTGGGGGGTTCTACTCCTACGAGCAGTACTTC
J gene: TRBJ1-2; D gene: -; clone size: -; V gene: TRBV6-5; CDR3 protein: CASSYSTTDIYGYTF; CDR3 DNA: TGTGCCAGCAGTTACTCGACAACAGACATCTATGGCTACACCTTC
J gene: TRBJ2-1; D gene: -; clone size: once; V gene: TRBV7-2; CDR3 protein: CASSKSGYNEQFF; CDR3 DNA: TGTGCCAGCAGCAAAAGCGGTTACAATGAGCAGTTCTTC
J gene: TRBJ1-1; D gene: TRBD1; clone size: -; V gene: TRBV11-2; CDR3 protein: CASSPFGQGASEAFF; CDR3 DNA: TGTGCCAGCAGCCCATTCGGACAGGGGGCATCTGAAGCTTTCTTT
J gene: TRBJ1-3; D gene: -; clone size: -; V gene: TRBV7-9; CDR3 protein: CASSSQGNTIYF; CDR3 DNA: TGTGCCAGCAGCTCACAGGGAAACACCATATATTTT
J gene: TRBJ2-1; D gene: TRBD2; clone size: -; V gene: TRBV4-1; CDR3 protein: CASSQGAVSGRTNEQFF; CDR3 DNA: TGCGCCAGCAGCCAAGGGGCCGTAAGCGGGAGGACCAATGAGCAGTTCTTC
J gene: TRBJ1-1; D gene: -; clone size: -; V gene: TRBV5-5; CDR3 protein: CASSLTGYGGTEAFF; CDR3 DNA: TGTGCCAGCAGCTTGACAGGGTACGGGGGGACTGAAGCTTTCTTT
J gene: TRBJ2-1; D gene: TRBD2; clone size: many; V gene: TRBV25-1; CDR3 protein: CATTLAGGSYNEQFF; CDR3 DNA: TGTGCCACTACCTTAGCGGGAGGATCCTACAATGAGCAGTTCTTC
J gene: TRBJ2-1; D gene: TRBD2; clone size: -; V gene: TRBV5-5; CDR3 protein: CASSLLGEGNNEQFF; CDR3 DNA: TGTGCCAGCAGCCTTCTGGGGGAGGGCAACAATGAGCAGTTCTTC
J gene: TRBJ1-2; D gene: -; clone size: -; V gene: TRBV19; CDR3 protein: CATRAAGGGYTF; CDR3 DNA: TGTGCCACGAGGGCAGCCGGGGGAGGCTACACCTTC
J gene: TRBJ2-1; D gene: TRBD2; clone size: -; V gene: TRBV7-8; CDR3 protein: CASSLSGTSGKGSYNEQFF; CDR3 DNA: TGTGCCAGCAGCCTCTCCGGGACTAGCGGGAAGGGCTCCTACAATGAGCAGTTCTTC
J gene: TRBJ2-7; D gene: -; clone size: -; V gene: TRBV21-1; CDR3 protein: CASNGAGRGATYEQYF; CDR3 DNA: TGTGCCAGCAATGGGGCCGGACGGGGGGCAACCTACGAGCAGTACTTC
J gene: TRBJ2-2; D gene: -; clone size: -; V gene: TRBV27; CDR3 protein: CASSPDRRPGELFF; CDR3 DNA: TGTGCCAGCAGTCCCGACAGGCGTCCCGGGGAGCTGTTTTTT
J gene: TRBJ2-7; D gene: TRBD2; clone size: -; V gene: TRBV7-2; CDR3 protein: CASGVTSGRVYEQYF; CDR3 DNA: TGTGCCAGCGGGGTGACTAGCGGGAGGGTGTACGAGCAGTACTTC
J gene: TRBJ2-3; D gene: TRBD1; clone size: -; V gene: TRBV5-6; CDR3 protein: CASSTVDRHSTDTQYF; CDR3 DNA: TGTGCCAGCAGCACCGTGGACAGGCACAGCACAGATACGCAGTATTTT
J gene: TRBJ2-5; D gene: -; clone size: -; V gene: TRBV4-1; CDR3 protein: CASSQDGAGPQETQYF; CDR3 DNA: TGCGCCAGCAGCCAAGATGGTGCGGGACCCCAAGAGACCCAGTACTTC
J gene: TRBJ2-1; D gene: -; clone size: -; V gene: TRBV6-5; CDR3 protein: CASSYLVSYNEQFF; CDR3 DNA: TGTGCCAGCAGTTACCTCGTTTCCTACAATGAGCAGTTCTTC
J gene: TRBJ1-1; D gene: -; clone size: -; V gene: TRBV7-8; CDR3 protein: CASSLNRQNTEAFF; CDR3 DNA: TGTGCCAGCAGCTTGAACAGACAGAACACTGAAGCTTTCTTT
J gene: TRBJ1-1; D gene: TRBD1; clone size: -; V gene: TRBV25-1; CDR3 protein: CASSWTGETEAFF; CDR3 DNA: TGTGCCAGCAGTTGGACAGGGGAGACTGAAGCTTTCTTT
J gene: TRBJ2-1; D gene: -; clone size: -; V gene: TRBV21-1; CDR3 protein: CASSKEGNEQFF; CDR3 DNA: TGTGCCAGCAGCAAAGAGGGGAATGAGCAGTTCTTC
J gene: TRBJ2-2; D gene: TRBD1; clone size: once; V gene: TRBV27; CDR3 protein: CASRPGGASGELFF; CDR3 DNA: TGTGCCAGCAGACCAGGGGGCGCCTCCGGGGAGCTGTTTTTT
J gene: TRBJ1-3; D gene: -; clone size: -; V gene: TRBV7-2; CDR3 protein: CASSPQGTSGNTIYF; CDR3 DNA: TGTGCCAGCAGCCCACAGGGAACCTCTGGAAACACCATATATTTT
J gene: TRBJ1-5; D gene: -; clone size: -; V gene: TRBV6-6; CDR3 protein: CASSLLPTYSNQPQHF; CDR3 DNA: TGTGCCAGCAGTCTTCTCCCCACCTATAGCAATCAGCCCCAGCATTTT
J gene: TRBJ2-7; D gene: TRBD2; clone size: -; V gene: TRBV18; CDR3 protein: CASSPRGEAYEQYF; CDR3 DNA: TGTGCCAGCTCCCCCCGGGGGGAGGCCTACGAGCAGTACTTC
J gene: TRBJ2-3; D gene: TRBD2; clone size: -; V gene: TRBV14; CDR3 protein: CASSHLKAGSTDTQYF; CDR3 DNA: TGTGCCAGCAGCCATTTGAAAGCGGGAAGCACAGATACGCAGTATTTT
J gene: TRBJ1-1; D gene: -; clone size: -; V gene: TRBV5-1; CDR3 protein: CASRGQTNTEAFF; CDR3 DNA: TGCGCCAGCAGGGGGCAGACGAACACTGAAGCTTTCTTT
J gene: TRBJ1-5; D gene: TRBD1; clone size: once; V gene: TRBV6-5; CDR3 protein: CASRTGVNQPQHF; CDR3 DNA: TGTGCCAGCAGGACAGGGGTGAATCAGCCCCAGCATTTT
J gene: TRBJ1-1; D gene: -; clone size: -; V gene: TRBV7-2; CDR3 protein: CASSLVAGMNTEAFF; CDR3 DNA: TGTGCCAGCAGCTTGGTGGCAGGGATGAACACTGAAGCTTTCTTT
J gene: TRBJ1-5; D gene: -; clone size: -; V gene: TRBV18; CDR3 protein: CASSQNRLSNQPQHF; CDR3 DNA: TGTGCCAGCTCGCAAAACAGGCTTAGCAATCAGCCCCAGCATTTT
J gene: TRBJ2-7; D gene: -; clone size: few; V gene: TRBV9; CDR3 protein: CASSVGGKGGYEQYF; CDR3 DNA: TGTGCCAGCAGCGTAGGGGGGAAGGGGGGGTACGAGCAGTACTTC
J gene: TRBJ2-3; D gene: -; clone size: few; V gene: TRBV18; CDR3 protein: CASSSGQGTDTQYF; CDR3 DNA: TGTGCCAGCTCATCTGGGCAGGGCACAGATACGCAGTATTTT
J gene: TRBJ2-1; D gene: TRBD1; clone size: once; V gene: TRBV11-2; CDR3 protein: CASSFWQGAGNEQFF; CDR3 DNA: TGTGCCAGCAGCTTTTGGCAGGGGGCAGGGAATGAGCAGTTCTTC
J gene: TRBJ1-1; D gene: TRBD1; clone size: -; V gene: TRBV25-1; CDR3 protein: CASSPRQGSTEAFF; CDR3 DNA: TGTGCCAGCAGTCCCCGACAGGGATCCACTGAAGCTTTCTTT
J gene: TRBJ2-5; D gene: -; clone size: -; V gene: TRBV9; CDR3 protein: CASTLRGSDQETQYF; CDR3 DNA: TGTGCCAGCACCCTGAGGGGGTCAGACCAAGAGACCCAGTACTTC